This TCR beta chain was identified in a study of persistence of HIV-infected CD4 T cells. Points from the study as a whole: Antigen-responding cells were enriched for degenerate expanded CDR3beta sequences.

The immunoSEQ assay was version 4, run in survey mode. Using immunoSEQ multiplex PCR, the repertoire was profiled, and TCRdb retains in-frame clones only, with some absent. Altogether tens of thousands of clones are present, around three quarters being singletons, with the ten largest covering about 14%. A note on this clone: Its target is unknown.

The stimulus was an HIV-1 Gag 15-mer peptide pool, 0.8 to 1 ug/peptide/mL. Sorted nonresponding memory CD4+ T cells were CD40L-negative, CD69-negative, CD45RO-high. An approximately 17-hour stimulation of CD8-depleted PBMCs used anti-CD28/CD49d costimulation, CD40-blocking antibody and enfuvirtide. The sample was CD4+ T cells sorted from PBMCs after approximately 20-hour stimulation, taken from a patient who received antiretroviral therapy. The sequence was obtained from an adult man with HIV who was CMV-seropositive.

As DNA, the CDR3 is TGTGCCAGCAGCTCCCAATGGAATTCACCCCTCCACTTT. As protein: CASSSQWNSPLHF. This chain links TRBV7-2 with TRBJ1-6; no clear D. This CDR3 has 13 residues. Trimming left V 4 bases short and J 7 bases short, with 8 bases between. Germline-derived CDR1 and CDR2 are SGHTA and FQGNSA.